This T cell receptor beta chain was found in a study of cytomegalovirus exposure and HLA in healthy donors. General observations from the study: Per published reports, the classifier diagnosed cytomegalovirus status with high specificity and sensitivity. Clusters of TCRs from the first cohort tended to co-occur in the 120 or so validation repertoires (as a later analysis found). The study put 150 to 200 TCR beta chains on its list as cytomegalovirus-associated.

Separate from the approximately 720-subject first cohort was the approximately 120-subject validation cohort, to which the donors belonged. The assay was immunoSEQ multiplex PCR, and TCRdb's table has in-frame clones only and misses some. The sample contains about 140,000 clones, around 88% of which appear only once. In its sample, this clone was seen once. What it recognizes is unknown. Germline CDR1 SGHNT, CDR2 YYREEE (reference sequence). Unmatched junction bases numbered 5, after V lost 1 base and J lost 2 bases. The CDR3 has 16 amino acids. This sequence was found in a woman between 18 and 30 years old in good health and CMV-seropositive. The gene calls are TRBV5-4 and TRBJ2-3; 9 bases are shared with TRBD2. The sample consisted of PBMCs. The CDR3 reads CASSLRLAEHTDTQYF. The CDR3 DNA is TGTGCCAGCAGCTTGCGACTAGCGGAACACACAGATACGCAGTATTTT. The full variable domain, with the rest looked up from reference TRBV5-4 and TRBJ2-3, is ETGVTQSPTHLIKTRGQQVTLRCSSQSGHNTVSWYQQALGQGPQFIFQYYREEENGRGNFPPRFSGLQFPNYSSELNVNALELDDSALYLCASSLRLAEHTDTQYFGPGTRLTVL.